This TCR beta chain is from a study of metastatic and nonmetastatic thyroid tumors. Study-wide results and limits: In blood and tumor, TCR beta diversity was reportedly significantly higher in malignant thyroid tumors than in benign nodules.

All patients were treatment-naive before thyroid surgery. This clone has ten or more counts. The antigen is undetermined. TCRdb re-clonotyped the PCR reads through MiXCR. The sample consists of about 25,000 clones, 20% to 25% of them appearing once. There are 15 residues in the CDR3. In germline, CDR1 is SEHNR, CDR2 FQNEAQ (reference sequence). With 0 bases removed from V and 6 bases from J, the gap between germline ends came to 14 bases. The TCR sequence derives from a male donor with papillary thyroid cancer or a benign thyroid nodule (not recorded which). Some clones in this sample may be carry-over from other donors' samples. The chain links TRBV7-9 to TRBJ1-2; D possibly corresponds to TRBD1 (5 bases). Sequences were obtained from blood. The CDR3 sequence: CASSLAMAGSHGYTF. The CDR3 nucleotides read TGTGCCAGCAGCTTAGCGATGGCAGGGTCACATGGCTACACCTTC.